The present T cell receptor beta chain was sequenced within a study of OX40 agonist ivuxolimab in advanced cancers. Concerning the study at large: Ivuxolimab was an agonistic, fully human IgG2 monoclonal antibody directed against OX40 (CD134), a costimulatory receptor. The dose-escalation cohort was over 70% male with a mean age of about 65 years, ranging from roughly 23 to 90. Of the roughly 51 dose-escalation patients, hepatocellular carcinoma was present in about 20, melanoma in approximately 15, renal cell carcinoma in 9 and head and neck cancer in 9. Prior anti-PD-1, anti-PD-L1 or anti-CTLA-4 therapy was permitted, and 40% to 50% of dose-escalation patients had received checkpoint inhibitors. The point of sequencing TCRbeta in the periphery was to test whether ivuxolimab changed TCR sequence diversity and drove clonal T-cell expansion. Partial responses occurred in three dose-escalation patients, of whom one had hepatocellular carcinoma and two had cutaneous melanoma. Intravenous ivuxolimab was administered to patients every 2 weeks at six dose levels: 0.01, 0.1, 0.3, 1.5, 3 and 10 mg/kg. The paper describes the monotherapy dose-escalation part (N ≈ 50 patients) of the phase I trial of ivuxolimab.

For sequencing of the TCRbeta CDR3 region, genomic DNA was extracted from the sorted cells. The immunoSEQ Assay was used to sequence the TCRbeta CDR3 regions. The source is immuneACCESS, and TCRdb retained only in-frame sequences with V and J called. Part of the clones is not carried over; for the studies checked, unresolved V genes explain less than half of this, and the remainder is unexplained. Here the sample has roughly 80,000 clones; 65% to 90% occur a single time. Approximately 0.57% of the sample rests with the top ten. What the authors observed across the whole study: After ivuxolimab, CD8+ T cells had more expanded clones than CD4+ T cells on average. Clonal expansion of both CD4+ and CD8+ blood T cells was observed from baseline to week 6 at doses 0.1 to 3.0 mg/kg. The antigen specificity of the peripheral T cells that underwent clonal expansion was not determined. Low levels of normalized T-cell clonal expansion were also seen in some nonresponding patients. In the 0.1-3.0 mg/kg groups, partial responders had among the lowest normalized peripheral clonal expansion, particularly in CD8+ T cells.

The CDR3 contains 15 residues, cysteine and phenylalanine counted. The CDR3 DNA has 45 bases and is translated from base 1. V is trimmed back by 6 bases and J by 5 bases, and the junction contains 10 bases that no gene match accounts for. Via the germline V gene, CDR1 is KGHSH and CDR2 LQKENI. The trial excluded patients who had a history of autoimmune disease or who were on systemic immunosuppression. Peripheral blood for TCR sequencing was collected from all dose cohorts at baseline, on cycle 4 day 1, and on cycle 7 day 1. The samples were taken from a phase I, first-in-human, multicenter, open-label dose-escalation trial of ivuxolimab. Adults with locally advanced or metastatic melanoma, renal cell, hepatocellular, or head and neck squamous cell carcinoma were enrolled in the trial. Before TCR sequencing, CD4+ T cells and CD8+ T cells were sorted from peripheral blood as separate populations. Concerning this clone itself: The specificity of this receptor is unknown. There are no base qualities to consult, and no much larger clone falls within one base.

Sequencing used CD4+ or CD8+ T cells sorted from blood, obtained in a trial of the OX40 agonist ivuxolimab. The chain is encoded by TRBV18 joined to TRBJ2-3; 8 middle bases align to TRBD2. This sequence was found in an adult with an advanced solid tumor such as melanoma, head and neck, liver or kidney cancer. The CDR3 loop reads CASSGAGLEGDTQYF. Read as DNA, the sequence is TGTGCCAGCTCCGGCGCGGGACTAGAGGGAGATACGCAGTATTTT. The full variable domain, with segments outside the CDR3 supplied by the reference TRBV18 and TRBJ2-3 proteins, appears as NAGVMQNPRHLVRRRGQEARLRCSPMKGHSHVYWYRQLPEEGLKFMVYLQKENIIDESGMPKERFSAEFPKEGPSILRIQQVVRGDSAAYFCASSGAGLEGDTQYFGPGTRLTVL.